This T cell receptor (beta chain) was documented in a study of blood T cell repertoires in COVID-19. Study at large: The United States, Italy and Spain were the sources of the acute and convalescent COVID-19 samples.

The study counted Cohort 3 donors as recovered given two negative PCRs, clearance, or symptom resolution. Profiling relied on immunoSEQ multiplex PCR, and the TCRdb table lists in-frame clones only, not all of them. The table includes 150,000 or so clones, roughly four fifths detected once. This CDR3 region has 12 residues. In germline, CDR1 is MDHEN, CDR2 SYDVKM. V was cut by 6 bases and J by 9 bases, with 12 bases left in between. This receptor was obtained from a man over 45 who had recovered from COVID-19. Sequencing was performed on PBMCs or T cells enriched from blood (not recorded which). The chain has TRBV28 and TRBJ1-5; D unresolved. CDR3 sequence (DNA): TGTGCCAGCAGGACCGGAGCTACGCCCCAGCATTTT. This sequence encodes CASRTGATPQHF. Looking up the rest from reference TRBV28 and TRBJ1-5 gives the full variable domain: DVKVTQSSRYLVKRTGEKVFLECVQDMDHENMFWYRQDPGLGLRLIYFSYDVKMKEKGDIPEGYSVSREKKERFSLILESASTNQTSMYLCASRTGATPQHFGDGTRLSIL.